These 24 T cell receptor beta chains were all obtained from the same sample, sequenced in a study of metastatic and nonmetastatic thyroid tumors. Using MiXCR, TCRdb re-called clones from the PCR reads. Of 43,000 or so clones listed, around 17% are singletons. Each patient went into thyroid surgery without having received any treatment. Source material: blood. Every receptor here comes from a female donor with papillary thyroid cancer or a benign thyroid nodule (not recorded which). Some clones in this sample may be carry-over from other donors' samples.

This clone was picked up many times. This chain uses TRBV2 with TRBJ1-5, with D possibly being TRBD1 (6 bases). Germline V lookup: CDR1 SNHLY, CDR2 FYNNEI. The length of the CDR3 is 13 residues. The V end was cut by 10 bases, the J end by 4 bases, with 14 bases between. The CDR3 nucleotides are TGTGCCATAGGAGGGGACACGAATCAGCCCCAGCATTTT. Translation: CAIGGDTNQPQHF. Complete variable domain (other parts from reference TRBV2 and TRBJ1-5): EPEVTQTPSHQVTQMGQEVILRCVPISNHLYFYWYRQILGQKVEFLVSFYNNEISEKSEIFDDQFSVERPDGSNFTLKIRSTKLEDSAMYFCAIGGDTNQPQHFGDGTRLSIL.

This clone has a handful of counts. The junction and the germline gene differ at one end; a read error may be behind it. This chain joins TRBV18 and TRBJ1-4; D is unresolved. Per germline, CDR1 KGHSH and CDR2 LQKENI. The CDR3 is 13 amino acids. CDR3 nucleotide sequence: TGTGCCAGCTCACCAATGGGAAATGAAGAACTGTTTTTT. This encodes CASSPMGNEELFF.

This clone was recorded many times. This rearrangement joins TRBV27 to TRBJ2-3; D remains ambiguous. The CDR3 loop spans 14 amino acids. V was clipped by 6 bases and J by 4 bases, with 14 bases between them. Germline CDR1 is MNHEY and CDR2 is SMNVEV (reference sequence). CDR3 protein: CASRPEYRADTQYF. CDR3 in DNA: TGTGCCAGCAGACCTGAGTACCGCGCAGATACGCAGTATTTT.

This clone has at least ten counts. This chain connects TRBV4-2 to TRBJ2-2; D is possibly TRBD2 (6 bases). CDR1 and CDR2 from the germline V gene are LGHNA and YNFKEQ. The CDR3 is made up of 14 amino acids. With 4 bases removed from V and 6 bases from J, the gap between germline ends came to 12 bases. The CDR3 DNA reads as TGTGCCAGCAGCCTCTCGACTAGTCCCGGGGAGCTGTTTTTT. Translated: CASSLSTSPGELFF.

With respect to this clone: Sequence at one end of the junction differs from germline and may be a read error. The rearrangement joins TRBV2 to TRBJ2-7, with D maybe TRBD2 (5 bases). CDR1 and CDR2 from the germline V gene are SNHLY and FYNNEI. CDR3 size: 13 residues. This CDR3 reads CVSTQRSYYEQYF. In DNA form, the CDR3 reads TGTGTCAGCACGCAGCGGAGCTACTACGAGCAGTACTTC.

This clone occurred many times. The sample carries other DNA sequences with the same CDR3. The chain joins TRBV29-1 to TRBJ1-5; D is undetermined. The germline V gene has CDR1 SQVTM and CDR2 ANQGSEA. This CDR3 contains 13 residues. V lost 1 base to trimming and J lost 4 bases, with 8 bases between them. The CDR3 DNA reads as TGCAGCGTTGAAGGGACGCCGAATCAGCCCCAGCATTTT. Residues: CSVEGTPNQPQHF.

This clone occurred a few times. The chain is built from TRBV2 and TRBJ1-4; the D is unclear. The CDR3 is 13 amino acids. V gave up 7 bases and J gave up 4 bases, with 10 bases separating them. Germline lookup yields CDR1 SNHLY and CDR2 FYNNEI. CDR3 coding DNA: TGTGCCAGCACAGAACGGATTAATGAAAAACTGTTTTTT. Encoded protein: CASTERINEKLFF.

Concerning this clone itself: A read error may produce the germline difference seen at one junction end. V gene TRBV5-1 combines with J gene TRBJ2-7; 7 positions match TRBD2. The germline gives CDR1 SGHRS, CDR2 YFSETQ. The CDR3 length is 17 residues. The CDR3 spells CARSLTSPTSSPGEQYF. The CDR3 DNA follows: TGCGCCCGCAGCTTAACTTCACCGACTAGCTCCCCTGGGGAGCAATACTTC. The full variable domain, rest sourced from reference TRBV5-1 and TRBJ2-7, is KAGVTQTPRYLIKTRGQQVTLSCSPISGHRSVSWYQQTPGQGLQFLFEYFSETQRNKGNFPGRFSGRQFSNSRSEMNVSTLELGDSALYLCARSLTSPTSSPGEQYFGPGTRLTVT.

This clone was counted a single time. The CDR3 loop reads CASSGAGTGLYEQYF. In DNA form, the CDR3 reads TGTGCCAGCAGCGGGGCCGGGACAGGGCTCTACGAGCAGTACTTC. The chain combines TRBV9 with TRBJ2-7, with 9 bases that match TRBD1. Germline CDR1 is SGDLS and CDR2 is YYNGEE. The CDR3 extends over 15 amino acids. The ends lost 3 bases at V and 3 bases at J; junction bases unmatched: 7.

This clone was picked up many times. The chain is built from TRBV24-1 and TRBJ2-5, with 7 nucleotides matching TRBD2. The CDR3 length is 13 residues. Germline assignment: CDR1 KGHDR and CDR2 SFDVKD. V lost 4 bases to trimming and J lost 9 bases; unmatched junction nucleotides: 7. DNA of the CDR3: TGTGCCACCAGTGAATTAATGGGGGGGGCCCAGTACTTC. It codes for CATSELMGGAQYF.

In this sample, this clone turned up many times. The V call is TRBV20-1, the J call TRBJ2-3; TRBD1 is a possible D gene (5 bases). CDR1 and CDR2 (germline): DFQATT, SNEGSKA (reference sequence). The CDR3 length is 15 residues. V shed 0 bases and J shed 11 bases, with 21 bases lying between them. In DNA, the CDR3 is TGCAGTGCTAGAGATCCGACAGACAACTACCTAGGGCAGTATTTT. Amino acids: CSARDPTDNYLGQYF.

The sample holds one count of this clone. It may be a read error: a sequence one base away is much more abundant. The genes are TRBV18 and TRBJ2-3, with 7 bases fitting TRBD1. From germline, CDR1 is KGHSH and CDR2 LQKENI. The CDR3 contains 15 residues. CDR3 nucleotide sequence: TGTGACAGCTCACCGTTGGGGACAGAGGGAGATACGCAGTATTTT. It is translated as CDSSPLGTEGDTQYF. The whole variable domain, remainder taken from reference TRBV18 and TRBJ2-3, is NAGVMQNPRHLVRRRGQEARLRCSPMKGHSHVYWYRQLPEEGLKFMVYLQKENIIDESGMPKERFSAEFPKEGPSILRIQQVVRGDSAAYFCDSSPLGTEGDTQYFGPGTRLTVL.

The sample holds a few counts of this clone. CDR3 protein: CASMSGGGYFLDEQYF. The CDR3, as DNA: TGTGCCAGCATGTCCGGGGGAGGGTATTTTCTTGACGAGCAGTACTTC. This chain connects TRBV6-2 or TRBV6-3 to TRBJ2-7; TRBD2 aligns across 7 bases. V lost 7 bases, J lost 5 bases, and 17 bases stayed unmatched. This CDR3 region has 16 residues. In germline, CDR1 is MNHEY, CDR2 SVGEGT.

Of note for this clone: The same CDR3 arises from other DNA sequences in this sample as well. The chain carries TRBV3-1 and TRBJ2-1, with 11 bases matching TRBD2. The CDR3 loop spans 15 amino acids. Germline CDR1 LGHDT, CDR2 YNNKEL (reference sequence). V shed 4 bases and J 8 bases; nucleotides not matched to a gene: 7. CDR3 residues: CASSPRLAGLYEQFF. CDR3 nucleotide sequence: TGTGCCAGCAGCCCTCGACTAGCGGGATTGTATGAGCAGTTCTTC.

This clone was seen ten or more times. The chain links TRBV6-1 to TRBJ1-5; D unclear. This CDR3 region has 14 residues. The V gene lost 4 bases and the J gene lost 4 bases, with 11 bases spanning the gap. Germline V gives CDR1 MNHNS, CDR2 SASEGT. The CDR3 region is CASSGDGRNQPQHF. As DNA, the CDR3 is TGTGCCAGCAGTGGTGACGGAAGGAATCAGCCCCAGCATTTT.

The chain links TRBV7-9 to TRBJ2-7, with D maybe TRBD1 (6 bases). The germline V and J ends were trimmed by 11 bases and 2 bases, with 22 bases remaining between them. This CDR3 is built from 15 residues. Germline CDR1 and CDR2: SEHNR and FQNEAQ (reference sequence). The CDR3 loop reads CASRRASGAAYEQYF. CDR3 bases: TGTGCCTCCCGGCGGGCGTCAGGGGCGGCCTACGAGCAGTACTTC.

The rearrangement links TRBV5-1 to TRBJ1-3; 10 positions match TRBD1. Germline CDR1 reads SGHRS; CDR2 reads YFSETQ. J lost 0 bases, V lost 2 bases, and 5 bases had no gene match. The CDR3 runs 17 residues. The CDR3 spells CASSFGTGAISGNTIYF. The DNA for the CDR3 is TGCGCCAGCAGCTTTGGGACAGGGGCTATCTCTGGAAACACCATATATTTT. Drawing the rest from reference TRBV5-1 and TRBJ1-3, the complete variable domain is KAGVTQTPRYLIKTRGQQVTLSCSPISGHRSVSWYQQTPGQGLQFLFEYFSETQRNKGNFPGRFSGRQFSNSRSEMNVSTLELGDSALYLCASSFGTGAISGNTIYFGEGSWLTVV.

This clone has a handful of counts. V is TRBV4-1 and J is TRBJ2-1, with 9 positions matching TRBD2. V shed 4 bases and J 6 bases; nucleotides not matched to a gene: 7. The CDR3 has 15 amino acids. CDR1 is MGHRA and CDR2 is YSYEKL in the germline V gene. The CDR3: CASSLVAGVGNEQFF. The CDR3 coding sequence is TGCGCCAGCAGCCTAGTAGCGGGAGTCGGCAATGAGCAGTTCTTC.

Only a few counts were recorded for this clone. The chain employs TRBV27 and TRBJ2-7; a weak D match, TRBD2 (6 bases). V lost 3 bases and J lost 10, with 25 bases in between. Germline CDR1 reads MNHEY; CDR2 reads SMNVEV (reference sequence). This CDR3 is built from 16 residues. CDR3 DNA sequence: TGTGCCAGCAGTTTTTCAGGAACCAGCGGGCCCTTACAACAGTACTTC. Translation gives CASSFSGTSGPLQQYF.

This clone has just a few counts. A much larger clone lies one base from this, so it may be a read error. The chain combines TRBV29-1 with TRBJ2-1; D is possibly TRBD2 (5 bases). Trimming pared 5 bases from V and 3 bases from J, leaving 8 bases between. The CDR3 runs 12 residues. CDR1 SQVTM and CDR2 ANQGSEA come from the germline V gene. In nucleotides, the CDR3 is TGCAGCGTTTCCGGGATCTACAATGAGCAGTTCTTC. Its protein product is CSVSGIYNEQFF.

A remark on this clone: A read error may explain this, as a much larger clone is one base away. The CDR3 DNA reads as TGTGCCAGCAGCCACCTTGGGGATCGTCTCTGGAGTCAGTCCCAGCATTTT. Translation gives CASSHLGDRLWSQSQHF. The V gene is TRBV11-2, the J gene TRBJ1-5; D remains unclear. The germline V gene encodes CDR1 SGHAT and CDR2 FQNNGV. The CDR3 runs 17 residues.

This clone was observed a handful of times. This rearrangement joins TRBV27 to TRBJ2-1, with 7 bases that match TRBD1. V lost 6 bases and J lost 0; bases outside the gene matches: 5. Looked up from germline, CDR1 is MNHEY and CDR2 is SMNVEV (reference sequence). The CDR3 has 15 amino acids. The CDR3 region has the DNA TGTGCCAGCAGGAGACAGGGTGACTCCTACAATGAGCAGTTCTTC. As protein: CASRRQGDSYNEQFF.

This clone was picked up a small number of times. The chain recombines TRBV6-1 with TRBJ2-6, with D unclear. Germline values: CDR1 MNHNS, CDR2 SASEGT. There are 15 residues in the CDR3. With 4 bases removed from V and 0 bases from J, the gap between germline ends came to 7 bases. The CDR3 DNA sequence: TGTGCCAGCAGTGCTACAGACTCTGGGGCCAACGTCCTGACTTTC. This sequence encodes CASSATDSGANVLTF.

This clone was found many times. The chain employs TRBV12-3 or TRBV12-4 and TRBJ2-3, with 7 bases aligning to TRBD1. The CDR3 covers 15 residues. Germline trimming cut 5 bases from V and 1 base from J; bases unmatched to any gene: 6. The CDR3 DNA reads TGTGCCAGCAGTGCCTCAGACAGGGGCACAGATACGCAGTATTTT. Protein product: CASSASDRGTDTQYF.